This T cell receptor (beta chain) was sequenced during a study of early T cells in non-severe SARS-CoV-2 infection. The junction had 16 bases not matched to a gene; V was cut back by 6 bases and J by 5 bases. Germline V lookup: CDR1 LNHNV, CDR2 YYDKDF (reference sequence). This CDR3 is built from 18 residues. The TCR library protocol attached unique molecular identifiers to the individual cDNA molecules. TCRdb reprocessed the 5' RACE reads via MiXCR and lists one record per CDR3 protein. Counted here are tens of thousands of distinct CDR3 sequences, about 10% occurring once; the ten biggest clones make up over 7%.

The V and J genes are TRBV15 and TRBJ2-5; 12 nucleotides agree with TRBD2. The clonotype was recovered from an adult who was a healthcare worker with PCR-confirmed SARS-CoV-2 infection or an uninfected control (not recorded which). This specimen was whole blood, taken at baseline. CDR3 sequence (DNA): TGTGCCACCAGGGACCCCCGACTAGCGGGAGTATTGCAGGAGACCCAGTACTTC. It translates to CATRDPRLAGVLQETQYF.